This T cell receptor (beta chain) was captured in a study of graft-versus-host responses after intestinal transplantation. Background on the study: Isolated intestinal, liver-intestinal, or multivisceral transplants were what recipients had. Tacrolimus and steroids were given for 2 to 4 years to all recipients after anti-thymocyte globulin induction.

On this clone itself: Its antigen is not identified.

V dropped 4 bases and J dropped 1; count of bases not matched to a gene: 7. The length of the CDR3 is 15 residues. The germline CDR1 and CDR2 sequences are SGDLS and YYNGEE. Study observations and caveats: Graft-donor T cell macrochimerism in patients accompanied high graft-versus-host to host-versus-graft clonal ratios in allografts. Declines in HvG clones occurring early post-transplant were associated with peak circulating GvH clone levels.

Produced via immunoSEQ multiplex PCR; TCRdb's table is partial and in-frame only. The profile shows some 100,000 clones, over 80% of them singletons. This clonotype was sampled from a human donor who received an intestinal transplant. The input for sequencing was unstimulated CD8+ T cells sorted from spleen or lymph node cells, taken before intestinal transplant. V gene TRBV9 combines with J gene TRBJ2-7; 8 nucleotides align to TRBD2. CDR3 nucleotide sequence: TGTGCCAGCAGCCAACTTAGCGGGGCATCCTACGAGCAGTACTTC. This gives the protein CASSQLSGASYEQYF.